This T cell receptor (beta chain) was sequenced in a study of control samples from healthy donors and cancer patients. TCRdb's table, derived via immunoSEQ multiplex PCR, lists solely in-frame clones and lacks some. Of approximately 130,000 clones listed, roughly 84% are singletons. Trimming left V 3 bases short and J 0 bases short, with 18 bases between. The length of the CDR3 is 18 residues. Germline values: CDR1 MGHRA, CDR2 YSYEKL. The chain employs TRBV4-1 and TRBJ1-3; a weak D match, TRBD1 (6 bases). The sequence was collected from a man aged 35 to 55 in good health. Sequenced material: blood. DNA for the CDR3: TGCGCCAGCAGCCAGGGGCCACAGGGAGGATTCTCTGGAAACACCATATATTTT. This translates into CASSQGPQGGFSGNTIYF.